This T cell receptor beta chain appears in the sequencing data of a study of shared T cell receptors in the human thymus. Generated by immunoSEQ multiplex PCR, the TCRdb table keeps only in-frame clones and is missing some. The repertoire holds some 700,000 clones, with approximately 85% as singletons. CDR1 is SGHRS, CDR2 YFSETQ, per germline. The CDR3 sequence is 16 residues long. V was clipped by 2 bases and J by 2 bases; unmatched bases: 9. These records were also assigned to another study, of human thymus T cells.

The sequenced material came from thymocytes. The chain has TRBV5-1 and TRBJ1-2, with 7 bases matching TRBD1. The receptor was isolated from a girl less than two years old with a congenital heart defect. The CDR3 DNA reads as TGCGCCAGCAGCTTCCCGCTAGGGACAGCAAACTATGGCTACACCTTC. Translation gives CASSFPLGTANYGYTF. Full variable domain (rest looked up from reference TRBV5-1 and TRBJ1-2): KAGVTQTPRYLIKTRGQQVTLSCSPISGHRSVSWYQQTPGQGLQFLFEYFSETQRNKGNFPGRFSGRQFSNSRSEMNVSTLELGDSALYLCASSFPLGTANYGYTFGSGTRLTVV.